This T cell receptor beta chain was recovered during a study of blood T cell repertoires in COVID-19. Study-level information: Spain, Italy and the United States supplied samples that represented acute and convalescent COVID-19.

Trimming cost V 3 bases and J 8 bases, with 13 bases left between them. Germline-derived CDR1 and CDR2 are MNHNS and SASEGT. The CDR3 length is 13 residues. Profiling relied on immunoSEQ multiplex PCR, and the TCRdb table lists in-frame clones only, not all of them. The repertoire holds some 110,000 clones, with around 85% as singletons. This chain uses TRBV6-1 with TRBJ1-2; no firm D call. The receptor's source is a man in his fifties or sixties with acute or convalescent COVID-19. The sample consisted of peripheral blood. The CDR3 region is CASSEGRQWGYTF. The CDR3 DNA follows: TGTGCCAGCAGTGAGGGGAGACAATGGGGCTACACCTTC.